This T cell receptor (beta chain) was identified during a study of blood T cell repertoires in COVID-19 (dated by TCRdb to about 2020). Regarding the study in general: Samples from collaborators originated in the United States, Italy and Spain and spanned both the acute and convalescent phases of COVID-19. The material from the prospective study consisted of cDNA or gDNA derived from T cells, B-cell-depleted T cells, or PBMCs. The dataset comprised deeply sampled blood TCRbeta repertoires from subjects exposed to, actively infected with, or recovered from COVID-19. The repertoires were released in a freely available public database meant as a resource for research on the immune response to SARS-CoV-2. The samples were drawn from two sources: the first 160 participants of the ongoing ImmuneRACE study, and approximately 1,300 subjects contributed by 6 global collaborators. Nearly every sample came with metadata listing a de-identified subject ID, COVID-19 status, age in years and sex. Where available, HLA class I and class II types were obtained from metadata supplied by the sample provider rather than from assay-based typing. Overall study results and their limits: The quantity of clinical and demographic metadata differed by source and by participant and was supplied without curation.

TCRbeta CDR3 regions were amplified from genomic DNA using the immunoSEQ Assay, a bias-controlled multiplex PCR. The study's processing was this. Within the assay, amplification of reference gene primers was used to estimate how many nucleated cells each sample contained. To quantify the absolute abundance of each unique TCRbeta CDR3 rearrangement, sequence reads were collapsed and filtered. For each sample, productive Simpson clonality was calculated by taking the square root of Simpson's diversity index across productive rearrangements. TCRdb holds this immuneACCESS table with in-frame rearrangements only. Some clones are missing; in checked studies, unresolved V genes explain under half, and the rest has no known cause. Clonal size and the V and J genes are those of that table, whereas D and trimming came from the DNA. This sample has about 130,000 clones in its table, and around three quarters of those were observed once. Less than 14% of the sample rests with the top ten.

Collaborating institutions collected whole blood in K2EDTA tubes following their own protocols. For TCRbeta analysis, collaborator samples were shipped as frozen whole blood, as isolated PBMCs, or as DNA extracted from either sample type. Trimming accounts for 5 bases at V and 7 bases at J, while the number of junction bases matched to no gene is 4. The CDR3 holds 13 amino acids from the cysteine to the phenylalanine. Only the CDR3 region is kept as DNA, spanning 39 bases read in frame from base 1. CDR1 and CDR2 are read off the germline V gene (reference sequence) as MNHEY and SMNVEV. Note on this clone: Its specific antigen is unknown. Nothing much larger sits one base from this clone, and base qualities are not available.

The rearrangement joined TRBV27 to TRBJ2-2, and 7 junction bases match TRBD1. Material: peripheral blood. This clonotype was sampled from a human donor in a cohort sampled during active COVID-19. The bases read TGTGCCAGCAGTACAGGGGAGAGCGGGGAGCTGTTTTTT. This encodes CASSTGESGELFF.